Each of the 17 T cell receptor beta chains below was sequenced from the same sample in a study of shared clonotypes between healthy human individuals. Data came from immunoSEQ multiplex PCR; TCRdb stores just in-frame clones and leaves some out. The sample lists hundreds of thousands of clones, around three quarters seen once, with around 12% in the top ten. The sample was PBMCs. The source of these receptors is a woman in her forties in good health. Some clones in this sample may be carry-over from other donors' samples.

A word on this clone: An end of the junction does not agree with germline; a read error may underlie this. This chain uses TRBV7-3 with TRBJ2-3; 8 bases map to TRBD2. The CDR3 totals 19 residues. Germline loops: CDR1 SGHTA, CDR2 FQGTGA. Here the CDR3 DNA reads TGTGCCAGCAGCCGAGGGCTAGCGGGTGCACCACACGGCACCGATACGCAGTATTTT. It yields the protein CASSRGLAGAPHGTDTQYF. The full variable domain, rest sourced from reference TRBV7-3 and TRBJ2-3, is GAGVSQTPSNKVTEKGKYVELRCDPISGHTALYWYRQSLGQGPEFLIYFQGTGAADDSGLPNDRFFAVRPEGSVSTLKIQRTERGDSAVYLCASSRGLAGAPHGTDTQYFGPGTRLTVL.

At least ten counts were recorded for this clone. V is TRBV19 and J is TRBJ2-2, with a tentative D call TRBD1 (6 bases). CDR3 length: 13 residues. The germline CDR1 and CDR2 sequences are LNHDA and SQIVND (reference sequence). V gave up 10 bases and J gave up 6 bases, with 15 bases separating them. The CDR3 DNA reads TGTGCCACCGACCTCCAGGGGTCCGGGGAGCTGTTTTTT. This encodes CATDLQGSGELFF.

V usage is TRBV7-8 and J usage is TRBJ1-5; 7 nucleotides match TRBD1. This CDR3 region has 14 residues. Germline CDR1 and CDR2: SGHVS and FQNEAQ. V dropped 3 bases and J dropped 3; count of bases not matched to a gene: 2. The CDR3 nucleotides are TGTGCCAGCAGCTTCGACAGGGTCAATCAGCCCCAGCATTTT. Encoded protein: CASSFDRVNQPQHF. Full variable domain (remainder filled in from reference TRBV7-8 and TRBJ1-5): GAGVSQSPRYKVAKRGQDVALRCDPISGHVSLFWYQQALGQGPEFLTYFQNEAQLDKSGLPSDRFFAERPEGSVSTLKIQRTQQEDSAVYLCASSFDRVNQPQHFGDGTRLSIL.

This clone has only one observation. With a much larger clone just one base away, this may be a read error. This chain joins TRBV18 and TRBJ2-3; the match to TRBD2 covers 7 bases. This CDR3 region has 13 residues. Germline CDR1 is KGHSH and CDR2 is LQKENI. CDR3 coding DNA: TGTGCCGGCTCACCGGCGGGGGCAGATACGCAGTATTTT. It encodes CAGSPAGADTQYF.

The J gene is TRBJ2-3, the V gene TRBV6-5, with D possibly matching TRBD1 (6 bases). Germline CDR1 reads MNHEY; CDR2 reads SVGAGI. V shed 6 bases and J shed 0 bases, with 13 bases lying between them. The CDR3 has 15 residues. CDR3 nucleotides: TGTGCCAGCAGAAAGAGGGGGTCTAGCACAGATACGCAGTATTTT. Its protein product is CASRKRGSSTDTQYF.

For this clone: This could be a read error, since a much larger clone is one nucleotide away. Other DNA sequences within the sample encode an identical CDR3. In DNA form, the CDR3 reads TGTGCCAGTAGTATGACTAGCGGAACCTACGAGCAGTACTTC. Protein sequence: CASSMTSGTYEQYF. The V and J genes are TRBV19 and TRBJ2-7; TRBD2 matches at 9 bases. Unmatched junction bases numbered 2, after V lost 3 bases and J lost 2 bases. Per the germline V gene, CDR1 is LNHDA and CDR2 is SQIVND (reference sequence). There are 14 residues in the CDR3. The whole variable domain, remainder taken from reference TRBV19 and TRBJ2-7, is DGGITQSPKYLFRKEGQNVTLSCEQNLNHDAMYWYRQDPGQGLRLIYYSQIVNDFQKGDIAEGYSVSREKKESFPLTVTSAQKNPTAFYLCASSMTSGTYEQYFGPGTRLTVT.

The chain combines TRBV18 with TRBJ1-3; 8 bases agree with TRBD1. The V and J ends lost 2 bases and 4 bases, in that order; junction bases with no gene match: 7. The CDR3 extends over 16 amino acids. Germline-derived CDR1 and CDR2 are KGHSH and LQKENI. DNA of the CDR3: TGTGCCAGCTCACCAAGGGGGACAGGAGTGGGAAACACCATATATTTT. Translation: CASSPRGTGVGNTIYF.

The rearrangement links TRBV30 to TRBJ2-1; 8 bases are shared with TRBD2. The germline V gene encodes CDR1 GTSNPN and CDR2 SVGIG (reference sequence). Unmatched junction bases numbered 13, after V lost 0 bases and J lost 6 bases. The CDR3 contains 17 residues. Here the CDR3 reads CAWSVPLGGLGINEQFF. CDR3 nucleotide sequence: TGTGCCTGGAGTGTACCCTTAGGGGGACTAGGAATCAATGAGCAGTTCTTC.

V gene TRBV27 combines with J gene TRBJ1-4; TRBD1 matches at 7 bases. The V gene's germline CDR1 is MNHEY and CDR2 SMNVEV (reference sequence). This CDR3 region has 16 residues. The V segment lost 3 bases and the J segment 16 bases; nucleotides outside the gene matches: 20. The CDR3: CASSFPLDRRPGRRFF. The CDR3 DNA follows: TGTGCCAGCAGTTTCCCCTTGGACAGGAGGCCTGGCAGAAGGTTTTTT.

A word on this clone: A read error is the likely source, as a far larger clone sits one nucleotide away. V is TRBV29-1 and J is TRBJ1-5, with a weak D call TRBD1 (5 bases). This CDR3 comprises 14 residues. From germline, CDR1 is SQVTM and CDR2 ANQGSEA. CDR3 amino acids: CSVATDISKQPQHF. CDR3 DNA: TGCAGCGTAGCCACGGACATTAGCAAACAGCCCCAGCATTTT.

The rearrangement uses TRBV7-9 and TRBJ1-4; D not certain. Germline CDR1 reads SEHNR; CDR2 reads FQNEAQ (reference sequence). The V and J ends lost 1 base and 3 bases respectively, with 9 bases between them. The CDR3 is 15 amino acids. CDR3 protein: CASSLVVGSNEKLFF. For the CDR3, the DNA is TGTGCCAGCAGCTTAGTGGTAGGGTCTAATGAAAAACTGTTTTTT.

The chain links TRBV7-8 to TRBJ2-7; no clear D gene. The CDR3 covers 16 residues. The V end was cut by 1 base, the J end by 4 bases, with 17 bases between. From germline, CDR1 is SGHVS and CDR2 FQNEAQ. In nucleotides, the CDR3 is TGTGCCAGCAGCTTAGTGGAGACGGTCCTAGGGTACGAGCAGTACTTC. Its protein product is CASSLVETVLGYEQYF.

J is TRBJ1-4 and V is TRBV5-4; no clear D gene. V was clipped by 0 bases and J by 5 bases, with 11 bases between them. Germline loops: CDR1 SGHNT, CDR2 YYREEE (reference sequence). The CDR3 totals 15 residues. The CDR3 nucleotides are TGTGCCAGCAGCTTGGGCGGCAGAGAGAATGAAAAACTGTTTTTT. This sequence encodes CASSLGGRENEKLFF.

V is TRBV12-5 and J is TRBJ1-1; weak D call: TRBD1 (5 bases). The CDR3 totals 16 residues. Germline V gives CDR1 LGHNT, CDR2 FRNRAP. Deletions cut 0 bases from V and 5 bases from J, with 16 bases between. The CDR3 DNA is TGTGCTAGTGGTTTGGTATTAGATCGACGGGGGACTGAAGCTTTCTTT. Its protein is CASGLVLDRRGTEAFF.

This clone was found a few times. The chain combines TRBV7-3 with TRBJ2-5, with D uncertain. Germline V gene lookup returns CDR1 SGHTA and CDR2 FQGTGA. This CDR3 comprises 13 residues. The V end was cut by 5 bases, the J end by 2 bases, with 9 bases between. The CDR3: CASSPDGQETQYF. CDR3 in DNA: TGTGCCAGCAGCCCCGATGGACAAGAGACCCAGTACTTC. The full variable domain, completed using reference TRBV7-3 and TRBJ2-5, is GAGVSQTPSNKVTEKGKYVELRCDPISGHTALYWYRQSLGQGPEFLIYFQGTGAADDSGLPNDRFFAVRPEGSVSTLKIQRTERGDSAVYLCASSPDGQETQYFGPGTRLLVL.

V is TRBV30 and J is TRBJ2-5; D assignment may be TRBD1 or TRBD2 (5 bases each). Germline V CDR1 and CDR2: GTSNPN, SVGIG (reference sequence). V dropped 2 bases and J dropped 11 bases, with 18 bases sitting between them. The length of the CDR3 is 13 residues. The CDR3 DNA is TGTGCCTGGAGTCGGACGGATGTAGGGGAGCAGTACTTC. Residues: CAWSRTDVGEQYF.

J is TRBJ2-7 and V is TRBV18; 13 bases match TRBD2. CDR3 size: 14 residues. With V trimmed by 6 bases and J by 1 base, 0 bases remained unmatched. Germline lookup yields CDR1 KGHSH and CDR2 LQKENI. The CDR3 spells CASSGLAGSYEQYF. The CDR3, as DNA: TGTGCCAGCTCGGGACTAGCGGGGTCCTACGAGCAGTACTTC.